This T cell receptor (beta chain) emerged from a study of blood T cell repertoires in COVID-19. Study-wide context: In each case, the material was cDNA or gDNA derived from T cells, B-cell-depleted T cells, or PBMCs.

The age range of participants was about 18 to 90 years, with residence in about two dozen US areas. Membership in each cohort depended on participant-reported clinical history. Original processing methods: Estimates of nucleated cell counts were drawn from the amplification of reference gene primers. Clones were sequenced by immunoSEQ multiplex PCR, and TCRdb holds only the in-frame ones, with some missing. V and J calls and clone size come straight from that table; D and trimming were deduced from the DNA. This repertoire shows roughly 270,000 clones, roughly 85% found once; its top ten account for roughly 2.5%. The CDR3 covers 15 residues. Looked up from germline, CDR1 is SGHRS and CDR2 is YFSETQ. Trimming removed 3 bases from V and 9 bases from J, with 16 bases in between.

The J gene is TRBJ1-6, the V gene TRBV5-1; the D gene is possibly TRBD1 (5 bases). The sequenced sample was PBMCs or T cells enriched from blood (not recorded which). The sequence was collected from a woman between 45 and 65 years old who had recovered from COVID-19. In DNA, the CDR3 is TGCGCCAGCAGCTCCACAACAGGTCCACCTTCACCCCTCCACTTT. This gives the protein CASSSTTGPPSPLHF.